Listed below are T cell receptor beta chains from one sample, sequenced in a study of OX40 agonist ivuxolimab in advanced cancers. The protocol was immunoSEQ multiplex PCR, while the TCRdb copy is restricted to in-frame clones and leaves out a portion. The sample shows 48,000 or so clones, about 88% of them seen only once. Specimen: CD4+ or CD8+ T cells sorted from blood, collected in a trial of the OX40 agonist ivuxolimab. Receptors originate from an adult with an advanced solid tumor such as melanoma, head and neck, liver or kidney cancer. Each CDR3 is given with its conserved first and last residue. A D gene is named only where the DNA matches it firmly. Not all rows give a size; the values are once, few, many and, for expanded clones, a class.

clone_size	v_call	d_call	j_call	cdr3_nt	cdr3_aa
once	TRBV7-9	-	TRBJ1-2	TGTGCCAGCAGCCAGACAGAGAACTATGGCTACACCTTC	CASSQTENYGYTF
-	TRBV14	TRBD1	TRBJ1-3	TGTGCCAGCAGCCACCCTTGGACAGGGCTCCCAACTGGAAACACCATATATTTT	CASSHPWTGLPTGNTIYF
-	TRBV6-1	TRBD1	TRBJ2-7	TGTGCCAGCAGTGAAGCGAAGAACCCCGACAGGGGGACTCGGGAGCAGTACTTC	CASSEAKNPDRGTREQYF
-	TRBV27	TRBD2	TRBJ2-7	TGTGCCAGCAGTAAGGACAGACTAGCGGGGGGGTACGAGCAGTACTTC	CASSKDRLAGGYEQYF
-	TRBV2	TRBD2	TRBJ2-1	TGTGCCAGCACGGTATCGCTAGCGGTTTACAATGAGCAGTTCTTC	CASTVSLAVYNEQFF
-	TRBV9	-	TRBJ2-5	TGTGCCAGCAGCGTAAGTCGGGGAACCCAGGAGACCCAGTACTTC	CASSVSRGTQETQYF
-	TRBV6-5	-	TRBJ1-5	TGTGCCAGCAGTTACTCGACAACTGGGCAGCCCCAGCATTTT	CASSYSTTGQPQHF
-	TRBV5-1	TRBD1	TRBJ1-2	TGCGCCAGCAAGAGGGACAGCTCCTATGGCTACACCTTC	CASKRDSSYGYTF
-	TRBV14	-	TRBJ1-3	TGTGCCAGCAGCGCACAGGGAAGCTCTGGAAACACCATATATTTT	CASSAQGSSGNTIYF
-	TRBV10-3	-	TRBJ1-1	TGTGCCATCAGTGTAACGGGGAACACTGAAGCTTTCTTT	CAISVTGNTEAFF
-	TRBV7-2	TRBD1	TRBJ1-4	TGTGCCAGCAGCTTAGGGTGGACAGGGGGGGAGGAAAAACTGTTTTTT	CASSLGWTGGEEKLFF
-	TRBV10-3	-	TRBJ2-5	TGTGCCATCAGTGAGTCCCGCTTGACCTACGACTTC	CAISESRLTYDF
-	TRBV5-4	-	TRBJ2-3	TGTGCCAGCAGCGGGGCAGATACGCAGTATTTT	CASSGADTQYF
-	TRBV9	-	TRBJ1-5	TGTGCCAGCAGCCAAAGGAGATGGGAGGTGGTTAGCAATCAGCCCCAGCATTTT	CASSQRRWEVVSNQPQHF
-	TRBV5-4	-	TRBJ1-1	TGTGCCAGCAGCAGGCAGGGGAGGAACACTGAAGCTTTCTTT	CASSRQGRNTEAFF
few	TRBV14	-	TRBJ1-2	TGTGCCAGCAGCCAAGGGGCAGGAGGAGGCTATGGCTACACCTTC	CASSQGAGGGYGYTF
-	TRBV5-1	TRBD1	TRBJ2-2	TGCGCCAGCAGCCCAAAACCTACAGGGGGCAGCACCGGGGAGCTGTTTTTT	CASSPKPTGGSTGELFF
once	TRBV10-2	TRBD2	TRBJ2-1	TGCGCCAGCAGAATAGCGGGGGGGCGGTACAATGAGCAGTTCTTC	CASRIAGGRYNEQFF
-	TRBV11-2	-	TRBJ1-2	TGTGCCAGCAGGGCCAGGGTCGGCTACACCTTC	CASRARVGYTF
-	TRBV4-3	-	TRBJ1-4	TGCGCCAGCAGCCAGGTGACAGCAACTAATGAAAAACTGTTTTTT	CASSQVTATNEKLFF
few	TRBV4-1	-	TRBJ2-7	TGCGCCAGCAGCCTCCAAGGAGGACCCTACGAGCAGTACTTC	CASSLQGGPYEQYF
-	TRBV19	-	TRBJ2-7	TGTGCCAGTAGTACGACGTTGAAACTCTACGAGCAGTACTTC	CASSTTLKLYEQYF
-	TRBV7-6	-	TRBJ2-3	TGTGCCAGCAGCCCACTAACGGGGGATACGCAGTATTTT	CASSPLTGDTQYF
-	TRBV11-2	-	TRBJ1-3	TGTGCCAGCAGCTTAGATCCGGGTAGAAACACCATATATTTT	CASSLDPGRNTIYF
-	TRBV7-2	TRBD1	TRBJ1-2	TGTGCCAGCAGCTATGGACAGGGAACCAACTATGGCTACACCTTC	CASSYGQGTNYGYTF
-	TRBV28	-	TRBJ1-4	TGTGCCAGCACCATAGGGGGGGCGGCTGAAAAACTGTTTTTT	CASTIGGAAEKLFF
-	TRBV6-1	-	TRBJ2-2	TGTGCCAGCAGTCCATATGGGGAGCTGTTTTTT	CASSPYGELFF
-	TRBV5-1	-	TRBJ1-1	TGCGCCAGCAGCTCGGTGGGGTTTGAGACTGAAGCTTTCTTT	CASSSVGFETEAFF
-	TRBV18	-	TRBJ1-1	TGTGCCAGCTCACCATCGGAGCCGAGGAACACTGAAGCTTTCTTT	CASSPSEPRNTEAFF
-	TRBV11-3	TRBD2	TRBJ2-1	TGTGCCTCACGAGCGGGGGGCAACAATGAGCAGTTCTTC	CASRAGGNNEQFF
-	TRBV7-6	-	TRBJ2-7	TGTGCCAGCAGCCATACCCGCGGCTACGAGCAGTACTTC	CASSHTRGYEQYF
-	TRBV7-9	-	TRBJ1-4	TGTGCCAGCAGCGAGGGGCCAACTAATGAAAAACTGTTTTTT	CASSEGPTNEKLFF
-	TRBV2	-	TRBJ2-5	TGTGCCAGCAGTGCGGAGGTAGCAGAGACCCAGTACTTC	CASSAEVAETQYF
-	TRBV5-6	-	TRBJ1-3	TGTGCCAGCAGCCTCACGGGTTCCTCTGGAAACACCATATATTTT	CASSLTGSSGNTIYF
-	TRBV9	-	TRBJ2-2	TGTGCCAGCAGCGTAGGAAGTATCGGGGAGCTGTTTTTT	CASSVGSIGELFF
-	TRBV2	TRBD1	TRBJ1-2	TGTGCCAGCCATGTGGGACAGGCTTTCTATGGCTACACCTTC	CASHVGQAFYGYTF
-	TRBV29-1	-	TRBJ2-3	TGCAGCGTTGAGGTTCCAGGAACGGATACGCAGTATTTT	CSVEVPGTDTQYF
-	TRBV9	TRBD2	TRBJ2-3	TGTGCCAGCAGTCCCACTAGCGGACGCGATACGCAGTATTTT	CASSPTSGRDTQYF
-	TRBV18	TRBD2	TRBJ2-7	TGTGCCAGCTCCCCCCCCGGGCTAGCGGGTAGCGAGCAGTACTTC	CASSPPGLAGSEQYF
-	TRBV6-1	TRBD2	TRBJ2-1	TGTGCCAGCAGTGAAACAGCGGGGGGGCCCGACAATGAGCAGTTCTTC	CASSETAGGPDNEQFF
-	TRBV7-9	TRBD1	TRBJ1-5	TGTGCCAGCAGCCCCCCAGGGGGGGGGCAGCCCCAGCATTTT	CASSPPGGGQPQHF
-	TRBV6-6	TRBD1	TRBJ1-5	TGTGCCAGCAGGAGCCGCGGACAGGGGAGTACTCAGCCCCAGCATTTT	CASRSRGQGSTQPQHF
-	TRBV30	TRBD1	TRBJ1-6	TGTGCCTGGAGTGTCTCAGGGGACAGTTCACCCCTCCACTTT	CAWSVSGDSSPLHF
-	TRBV6-6	-	TRBJ2-5	TGTGCCAGTCAGGGGTACCAAGAGACCCAGTACTTC	CASQGYQETQYF
-	TRBV10-3	-	TRBJ2-7	TGTGCCGTCGGAGGGGGTTCAGGCGAGCAGTACTTC	CAVGGGSGEQYF